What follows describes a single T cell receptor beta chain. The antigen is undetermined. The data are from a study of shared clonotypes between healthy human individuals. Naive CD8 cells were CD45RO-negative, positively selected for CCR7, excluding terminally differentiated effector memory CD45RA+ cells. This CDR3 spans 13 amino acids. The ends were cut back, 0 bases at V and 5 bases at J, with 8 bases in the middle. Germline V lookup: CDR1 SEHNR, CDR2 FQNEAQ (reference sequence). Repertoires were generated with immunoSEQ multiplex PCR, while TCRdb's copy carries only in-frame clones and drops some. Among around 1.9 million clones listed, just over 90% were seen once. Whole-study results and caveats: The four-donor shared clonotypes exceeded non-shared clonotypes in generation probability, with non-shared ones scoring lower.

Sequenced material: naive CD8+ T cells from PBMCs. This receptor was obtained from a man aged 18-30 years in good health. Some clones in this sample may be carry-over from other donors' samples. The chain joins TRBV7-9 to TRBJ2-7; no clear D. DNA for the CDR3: TGTGCCAGCAGCTTAGCCCCGGATGACGAGCAGTACTTC. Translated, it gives CASSLAPDDEQYF.